This T cell receptor beta chain originates from a study of blood T cell repertoires in COVID-19. Looking at the study overall: Samples of COVID-19 (acute and convalescent) were obtained from the United States, Italy and Spain. PBMCs, B-cell-depleted T cells, or T cells were the source of the cDNA or gDNA that made up the material.

Per the original methods: By means of reference gene primer amplification, nucleated cell counts were estimated. This table comes from immunoSEQ multiplex PCR, and its TCRdb copy is limited to in-frame clones, with some not included. That table supplies the V and J calls and clone size; D and trimming were determined from the DNA. The sample has fewer than 700,000 clones; less than 90% are singletons. Seattle-derived patients entered the study during active infection and were followed longitudinally. The length of the CDR3 is 15 residues. CDR1 is SGHRS, CDR2 YFSETQ, per germline. J gave up 3 bases and V 4 bases, and 5 bases lay outside the gene matches.

The sample consisted of peripheral blood. The chain recombines TRBV5-1 with TRBJ2-1; 9 nucleotides line up with TRBD2. This clonotype was sampled from a woman in her forties or fifties with COVID-19, enrolled during active disease. The CDR3 loop reads CASSTQRGDYNEQFF. For the CDR3, the DNA is TGCGCCAGCAGCACCCAGCGGGGGGACTACAATGAGCAGTTCTTC. Combining the CDR3 with reference TRBV5-1 and TRBJ2-1 gives the whole variable domain KAGVTQTPRYLIKTRGQQVTLSCSPISGHRSVSWYQQTPGQGLQFLFEYFSETQRNKGNFPGRFSGRQFSNSRSEMNVSTLELGDSALYLCASSTQRGDYNEQFFGPGTRLTVL.